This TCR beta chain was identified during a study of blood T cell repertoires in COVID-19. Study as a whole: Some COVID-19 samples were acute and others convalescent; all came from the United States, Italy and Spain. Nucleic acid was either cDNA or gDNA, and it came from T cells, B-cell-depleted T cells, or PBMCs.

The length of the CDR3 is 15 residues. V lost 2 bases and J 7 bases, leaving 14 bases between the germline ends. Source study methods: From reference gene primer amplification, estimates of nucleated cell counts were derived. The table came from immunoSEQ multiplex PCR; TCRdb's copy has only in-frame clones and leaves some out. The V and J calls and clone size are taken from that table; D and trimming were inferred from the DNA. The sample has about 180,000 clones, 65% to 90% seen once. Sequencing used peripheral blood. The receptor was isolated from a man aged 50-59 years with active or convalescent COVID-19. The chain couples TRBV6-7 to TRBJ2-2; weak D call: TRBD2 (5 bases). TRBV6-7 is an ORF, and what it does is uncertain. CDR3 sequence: CASSYPAAGGGELFF. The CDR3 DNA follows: TGTGCCAGCAGTTACCCCGCCGCGGGTGGCGGGGAGCTGTTTTTT.